What follows is one T cell receptor beta chain and its context. What it binds is unknown. These data originate in a study of T cells in Graves' hyperthyroidism and ophthalmopathy. Study observations and caveats: Researchers found most expanded thyroid clonotypes above 0.001 in blood as well. Model-based prediction identified ophthalmopathy a median roughly 6.1 months prior to its onset.

The study based diagnoses on clinical symptoms, serum thyroxine and TRAb, thyroid ultrasound and orbital computed tomography. RNA transcripts gave rise to amplified TCR beta CDR3 regions. The primer set for the first-round RT-PCR of the TCR CDR3 was HTBI. TCRdb reprocessed the multiplex PCR reads via MiXCR and lists one record per CDR3 protein. The data hold about 640,000 distinct CDR3 sequences, with just under 45% observed a single time. The V end was cut by 7 bases, the J end by 2 bases, with 7 bases between. The germline V gene has CDR1 KGHDR and CDR2 SFDVKD. The CDR3 consists of 12 residues. The sample was peripheral blood or thyroid tissue (not recorded which). The sequence was obtained from an adult man with Graves' disease, either hyperthyroidism or ophthalmopathy (not recorded which). The rearrangement links TRBV24-1 to TRBJ1-2; no clear D gene. The CDR3 sequence is CATREVNYGYTF. The CDR3 DNA sequence: TGTGCCACCAGGGAGGTCAACTATGGCTACACCTTC.